The rows below give T cell receptor beta chains drawn from one sample of a study of T cell responses to AZD1222 COVID-19 vaccine. The protocol was immunoSEQ multiplex PCR, while the TCRdb copy is restricted to in-frame clones and leaves out a portion. The data show 110,000 or so clones, with approximately 89% seen just once and 6.5% held by the top ten. The specimen was peripheral blood, collected 28 days after the second AZD1222 dose. Source of these receptors: an adult who received the AZD1222 COVID-19 vaccine. The CDR3 runs from the conserved cysteine through the conserved F or W. D genes are given only for firm matches. Expanded clones get a size class; other rows say once, few or many, or leave the size out.

j_call d_call clone_size v_call cdr3_nt cdr3_aa
TRBJ1-6 . . TRBV19 TGTGCCAGTAACGGGGGAAATTCACCCCTCCACTTT CASNGGNSPLHF
TRBJ1-2 . . TRBV20-1 TGCAGTGCTAGTTACTCGGTCTGGGGACTTCCTTATGGCTACACCTTC CSASYSVWGLPYGYTF
TRBJ1-6 . . TRBV4-2 TGTGCCAGCACGGGGGGTGTCGGTTCACCCCTCCACTTT CASTGGVGSPLHF
TRBJ1-2 . . TRBV19 TGTGCCAGTACCCCCGGGGCGGCCTATGGCTACACCTTC CASTPGAAYGYTF
TRBJ2-7 TRBD1 . TRBV6-5 TGTGCCAGCAGTTACTCTGAGGGGGCGTACGAGCAGTACTTC CASSYSEGAYEQYF
TRBJ1-5 TRBD1 . TRBV6-6 TGTGCCAGCAGGGGAGGGGACAGCGCCAATCAGCCCCAGCATTTT CASRGGDSANQPQHF
TRBJ2-5 TRBD2 . TRBV5-8 TGTGCCAGCAGCTTGGGGGGACTAGCGGGGGCCCAAGAGACCCAGTACTTC CASSLGGLAGAQETQYF
TRBJ2-3 . . TRBV4-1 TGCGCCAGCAGCCAAAAGGGTTATGGGGATACGCAGTATTTT CASSQKGYGDTQYF
TRBJ1-1 TRBD1 . TRBV5-1 TGCGCCAGCAGCCCAACGACAGGGTCCAGCACTGAAGCTTTCTTT CASSPTTGSSTEAFF
TRBJ1-1 TRBD1 . TRBV11-2 TGTGCCAGCAGCCTCTTACCGGGACAGTCTGAAGCTTTCTTT CASSLLPGQSEAFF
TRBJ1-6 . . TRBV19 TGTGCCAGTAGTATGATGATTGGCAGTTTAATCTCACCCCTCCACTTT CASSMMIGSLISPLHF
TRBJ2-2 . . TRBV6-1 TGTGCCAGCAGTGAATACGAGAACACCGGGGAGCTGTTTTTT CASSEYENTGELFF
TRBJ2-7 . . TRBV6-5 TGTGCCAGCAGTAGTGACGGGGGCCCCTACGAGCAGTACTTC CASSSDGGPYEQYF
TRBJ2-2 . . TRBV11-2 TGTGCCAGCAGCGCCGGGACTTGGAGTAACGCCGGGGAGCTATTTTTT CASSAGTWSNAGELFF
TRBJ1-1 . . TRBV6-6 TGTGCCAGCAGTTCTACCCCCGATGCGGGTGAAGCTTTCTTT CASSSTPDAGEAFF
TRBJ1-2 TRBD1 . TRBV9 TGTGCCAGCAGCACTCCGGGACAGGGCTATGGCTACACCTTC CASSTPGQGYGYTF
TRBJ2-2 TRBD1 . TRBV6-5 TGTGCCAGCAGTTACTCACAGGGGGGTCTTGGGGAGCTGTTTTTT CASSYSQGGLGELFF
TRBJ1-2 TRBD1 . TRBV7-2 TGTGCCAGCAGCTCACAGGGACAGGGGAGAACTAACTATGGCTACACCTTC CASSSQGQGRTNYGYTF
TRBJ1-2 . . TRBV4-3 TGCGCCAGCAGCCAAGCTCCCCATTCGACAGGAGGCTACACCTTC CASSQAPHSTGGYTF
TRBJ1-4 TRBD1 . TRBV19 TGTGCCAGTAGGGTGACAGGGGATGAAAAACTGTTTTTT CASRVTGDEKLFF
TRBJ2-3 . . TRBV7-3 TGTGCCAGCAGCTTTGGCACTAGCACAGATACGCAGTATTTT CASSFGTSTDTQYF
TRBJ2-3 . few TRBV9 TGTGCCAGCAGCGTAGAACAGAGCACAGATACGCAGTATTTT CASSVEQSTDTQYF
TRBJ1-3 . . TRBV19 TGTGCCAGTAGTTCGTCCTCGGGAGGAAACACCATATATTTT CASSSSSGGNTIYF
TRBJ1-6 . once TRBV11-2 TGTGCCAGCAGCTTAGGGGCTTTAATGCCCAATTCACCCCTCCACTTT CASSLGALMPNSPLHF
TRBJ1-1 . once TRBV14 TGTGCCAGCAGCCAAGGGCCAGGGGCGGCTGAAGCTTTCTTT CASSQGPGAAEAFF
TRBJ1-1 . . TRBV6-2/TRBV6-3 TGTGCCAGCAGCTGGCGCCCGAACACTGAAGCTTTCTTT CASSWRPNTEAFF
TRBJ2-1 . . TRBV28 TGTGCCAGCAGTTTAAGTTCGGGAACAGGGAGGGTCAATGAGCAGTTCTTC CASSLSSGTGRVNEQFF
TRBJ2-3 . . TRBV5-1 TGCGCCAGCAGCTTGGGGCCCCCAGGGGCCAGCACAGATACGCAGTATTTT CASSLGPPGASTDTQYF
TRBJ2-5 . . TRBV6-5 TGTGCCAGCAGTTACTCGGGGGTGCAGGGGCGGGAGACCCAGTACTTC CASSYSGVQGRETQYF